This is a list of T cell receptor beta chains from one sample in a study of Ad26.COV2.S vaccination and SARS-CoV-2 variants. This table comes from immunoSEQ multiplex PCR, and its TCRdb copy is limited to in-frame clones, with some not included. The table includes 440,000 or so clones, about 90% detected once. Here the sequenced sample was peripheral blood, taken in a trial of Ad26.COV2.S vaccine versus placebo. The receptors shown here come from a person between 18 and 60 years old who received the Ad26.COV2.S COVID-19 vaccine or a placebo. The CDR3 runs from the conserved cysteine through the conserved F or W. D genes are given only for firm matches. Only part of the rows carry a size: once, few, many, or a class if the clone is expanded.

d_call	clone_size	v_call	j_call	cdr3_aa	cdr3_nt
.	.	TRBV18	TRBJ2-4	CASSPPGGGNIQYF	TGTGCCAGCTCACCTCCGGGGGGCGGAAACATTCAGTACTTC
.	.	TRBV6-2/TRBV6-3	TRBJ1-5	CASSYGPTVNSNQPQHF	TGTGCCAGCAGTTATGGGCCGACTGTAAATAGCAATCAGCCCCAGCATTTT
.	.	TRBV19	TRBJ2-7	CASSGAYEQYF	TGTGCCAGTAGCGGAGCCTACGAGCAGTACTTC
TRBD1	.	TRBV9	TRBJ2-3	CASSATGGITDTQYF	TGTGCCAGCAGCGCAACAGGGGGCATAACAGATACGCAGTATTTT
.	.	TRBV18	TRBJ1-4	CASSPGQGRTNEKLFF	TGTGCCAGCTCACCCGGGCAGGGCCGGACTAATGAAAAACTGTTTTTT
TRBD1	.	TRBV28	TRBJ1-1	CASRRTGLMNTEAFF	TGTGCCAGCAGGAGGACAGGCCTCATGAACACTGAAGCTTTCTTT
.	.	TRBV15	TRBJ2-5	CATSRVTLLGETQYF	TGTGCCACCAGCAGAGTAACGCTACTCGGGGAGACCCAGTACTTC
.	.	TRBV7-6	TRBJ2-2	CASSPLRELFF	TGTGCCAGCAGCCCCCTCAGGGAGCTGTTTTTT
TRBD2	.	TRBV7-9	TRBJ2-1	CASSPLGGDEQFF	TGTGCCAGCAGCCCTTTGGGAGGGGATGAGCAGTTCTTC
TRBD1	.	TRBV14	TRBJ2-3	CASSQDYRGSTDTQYF	TGTGCCAGCAGCCAAGATTACAGGGGAAGCACAGATACGCAGTATTTT
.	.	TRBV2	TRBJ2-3	CASSGFTPTDTQYF	TGTGCCAGCAGTGGTTTCACCCCCACAGATACGCAGTATTTT
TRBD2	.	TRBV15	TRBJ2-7	CATSREVAGGPYEQYF	TGTGCCACCAGCAGAGAGGTAGCGGGAGGGCCCTACGAGCAGTACTTC
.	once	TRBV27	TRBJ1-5	CASSLSSNQPQHF	TGTGCCAGCAGTTTATCTTCCAATCAGCCCCAGCATTTT
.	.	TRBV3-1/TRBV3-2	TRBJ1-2	CASSQINYGYTF	TGTGCCAGCAGCCAGATCAACTATGGCTACACCTTC
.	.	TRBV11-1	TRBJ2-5	CASSLPGPQETQYF	TGTGCCAGCAGCTTACCAGGCCCCCAAGAGACCCAGTACTTC
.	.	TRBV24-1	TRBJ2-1	CATSLGGPYNEQFF	TGTGCCACCAGCTTAGGAGGTCCCTACAATGAGCAGTTCTTC
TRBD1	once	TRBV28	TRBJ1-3	CASSYDGTASGNTIYF	TGTGCCAGCAGTTACGACGGGACAGCCTCTGGAAACACCATATATTTT
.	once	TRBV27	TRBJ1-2	CASSSSPRPIGYTF	TGTGCCAGCAGTTCCTCACCCCGACCTATTGGCTACACCTTC
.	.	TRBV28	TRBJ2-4	CASSLGNIQYF	TGTGCCAGCAGTTTAGGTAACATTCAGTACTTC
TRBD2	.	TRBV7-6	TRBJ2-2	CASSLGLAGGVTGELFF	TGTGCCAGCAGCTTAGGGCTGGCGGGAGGAGTCACCGGGGAGCTGTTTTTT
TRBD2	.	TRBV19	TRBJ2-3	CASSTDQRGQYF	TGTGCCAGTAGTACTGATCAGCGGGGGCAGTATTTT
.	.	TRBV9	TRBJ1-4	CASSRDATNEKLFF	TGTGCCAGCAGCAGAGATGCAACTAATGAAAAACTGTTTTTT
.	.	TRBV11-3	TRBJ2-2	CASSITSGTGELFF	TGTGCCAGCAGTATCACATCGGGCACCGGGGAGCTGTTTTTT
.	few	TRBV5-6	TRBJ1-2	CASSPAGRGFGYGYTF	TGTGCCAGCAGCCCGGCCGGTCGGGGCTTCGGCTATGGCTACACCTTC
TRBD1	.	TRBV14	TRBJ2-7	CASSLSDRVDSYEQYF	TGTGCCAGCAGCCTATCGGACAGGGTTGACTCCTACGAGCAGTACTTC
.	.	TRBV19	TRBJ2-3	CASSKTDYGLTTDTQYF	TGTGCCAGTAGTAAGACAGACTATGGACTCACCACAGATACGCAGTATTTT
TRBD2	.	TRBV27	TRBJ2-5	CASSTPRREGLKTQYF	TGTGCCAGCAGCACCCCCAGGAGGGAGGGATTAAAGACCCAGTACTTC
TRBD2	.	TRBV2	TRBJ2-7	CASRSMASGSHEQYF	TGTGCCAGCAGGTCAATGGCTAGCGGGAGCCACGAGCAGTACTTC